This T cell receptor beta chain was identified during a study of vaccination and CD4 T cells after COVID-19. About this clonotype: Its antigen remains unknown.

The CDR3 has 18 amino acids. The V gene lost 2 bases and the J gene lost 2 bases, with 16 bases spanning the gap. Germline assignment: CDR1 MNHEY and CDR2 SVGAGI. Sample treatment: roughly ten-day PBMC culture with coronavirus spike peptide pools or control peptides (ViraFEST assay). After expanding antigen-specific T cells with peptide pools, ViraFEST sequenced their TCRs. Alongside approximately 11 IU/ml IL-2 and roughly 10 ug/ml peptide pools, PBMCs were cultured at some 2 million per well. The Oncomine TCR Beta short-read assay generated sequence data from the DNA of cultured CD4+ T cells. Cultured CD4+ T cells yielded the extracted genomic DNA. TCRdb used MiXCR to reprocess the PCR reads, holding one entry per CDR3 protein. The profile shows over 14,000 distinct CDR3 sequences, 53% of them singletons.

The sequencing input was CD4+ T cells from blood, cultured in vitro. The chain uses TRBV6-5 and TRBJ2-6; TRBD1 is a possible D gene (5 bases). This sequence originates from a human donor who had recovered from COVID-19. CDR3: CASSYPGGASTGANVLTF. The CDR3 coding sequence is TGTGCCAGCAGTTACCCGGGTGGGGCCTCAACTGGGGCCAACGTCCTGACTTTC.